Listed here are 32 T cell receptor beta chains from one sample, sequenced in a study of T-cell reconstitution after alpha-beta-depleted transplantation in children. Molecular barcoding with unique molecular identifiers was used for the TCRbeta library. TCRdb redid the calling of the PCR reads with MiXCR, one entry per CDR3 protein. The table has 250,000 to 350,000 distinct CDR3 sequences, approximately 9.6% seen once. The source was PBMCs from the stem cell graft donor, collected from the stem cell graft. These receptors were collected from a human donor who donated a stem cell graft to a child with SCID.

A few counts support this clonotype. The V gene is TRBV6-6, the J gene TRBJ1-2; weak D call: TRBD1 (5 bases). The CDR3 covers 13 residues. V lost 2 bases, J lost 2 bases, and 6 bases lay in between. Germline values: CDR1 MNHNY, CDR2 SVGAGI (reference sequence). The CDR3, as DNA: TGTGCCAGCAGTTACGGGGACAACTATGGCTACACCTTC. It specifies CASSYGDNYGYTF.

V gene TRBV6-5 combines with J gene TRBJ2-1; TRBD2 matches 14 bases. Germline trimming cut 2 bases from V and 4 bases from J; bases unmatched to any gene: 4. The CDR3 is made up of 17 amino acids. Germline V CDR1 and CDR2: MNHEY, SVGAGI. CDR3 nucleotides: TGTGCCAGCAGTTACCGGGGACTAGCGGGGGTTTACAATGAGCAGTTCTTC. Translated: CASSYRGLAGVYNEQFF.

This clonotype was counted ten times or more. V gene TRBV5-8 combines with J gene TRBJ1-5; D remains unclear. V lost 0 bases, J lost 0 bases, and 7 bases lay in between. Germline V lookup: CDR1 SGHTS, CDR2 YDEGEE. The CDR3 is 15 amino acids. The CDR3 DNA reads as TGTGCCAGCAGCTTGGAAGGAGATAGCAATCAGCCCCAGCATTTT. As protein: CASSLEGDSNQPQHF.

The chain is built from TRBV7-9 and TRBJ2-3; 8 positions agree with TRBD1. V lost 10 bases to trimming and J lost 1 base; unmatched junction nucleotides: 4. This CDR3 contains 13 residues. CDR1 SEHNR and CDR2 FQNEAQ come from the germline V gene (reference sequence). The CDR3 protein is CATGQGGTDTQYF. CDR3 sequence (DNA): TGTGCCACCGGACAGGGCGGCACAGATACGCAGTATTTT.

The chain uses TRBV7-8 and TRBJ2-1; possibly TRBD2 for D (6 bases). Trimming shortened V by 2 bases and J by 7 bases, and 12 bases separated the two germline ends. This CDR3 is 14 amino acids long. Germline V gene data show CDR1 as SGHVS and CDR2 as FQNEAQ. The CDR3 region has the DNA TGTGCCAGCAGCTTACCGGGGGAGGTGAATGAGCAGTTCTTC. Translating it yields CASSLPGEVNEQFF.

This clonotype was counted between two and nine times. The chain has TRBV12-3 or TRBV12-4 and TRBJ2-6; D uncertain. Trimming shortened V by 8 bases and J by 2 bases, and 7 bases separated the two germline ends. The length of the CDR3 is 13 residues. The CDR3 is CASAPTGANVLTF. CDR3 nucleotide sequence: TGTGCCAGCGCTCCTACTGGGGCCAACGTCCTGACTTTC.

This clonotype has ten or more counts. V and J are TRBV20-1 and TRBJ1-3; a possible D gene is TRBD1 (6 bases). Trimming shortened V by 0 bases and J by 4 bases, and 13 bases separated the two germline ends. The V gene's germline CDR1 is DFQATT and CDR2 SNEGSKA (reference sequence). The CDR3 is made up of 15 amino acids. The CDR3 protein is CSARDGTRGGNTIYF. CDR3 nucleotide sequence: TGCAGTGCTAGAGATGGGACCAGGGGCGGAAACACCATATATTTT.

CDR3 nucleotides: TGCAGTGCTAGAGATCCGGGACCAGATACGCAGTATTTT. Protein sequence: CSARDPGPDTQYF. This rearrangement joins TRBV20-1 to TRBJ2-3; D possibly uses TRBD1 or TRBD2 (5 bases each). Germline V gene lookup returns CDR1 DFQATT and CDR2 SNEGSKA (reference sequence). CDR3 length: 13 residues. Trimming stripped 0 bases from V and 4 bases from J, with 8 bases between.

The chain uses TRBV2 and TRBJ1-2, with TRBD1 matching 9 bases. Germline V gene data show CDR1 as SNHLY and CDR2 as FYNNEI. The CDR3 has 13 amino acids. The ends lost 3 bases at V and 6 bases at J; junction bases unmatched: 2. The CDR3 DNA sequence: TGTGCCAGCAGTGACCGGACAGGGGATGGCTACACCTTC. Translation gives CASSDRTGDGYTF.

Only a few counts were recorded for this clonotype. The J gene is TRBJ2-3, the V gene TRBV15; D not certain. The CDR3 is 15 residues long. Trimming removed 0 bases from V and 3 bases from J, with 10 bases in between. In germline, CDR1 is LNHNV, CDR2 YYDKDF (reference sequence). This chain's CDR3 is CATSRDMGNTDTQYF. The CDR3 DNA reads TGTGCCACCAGCAGAGATATGGGGAATACAGATACGCAGTATTTT.

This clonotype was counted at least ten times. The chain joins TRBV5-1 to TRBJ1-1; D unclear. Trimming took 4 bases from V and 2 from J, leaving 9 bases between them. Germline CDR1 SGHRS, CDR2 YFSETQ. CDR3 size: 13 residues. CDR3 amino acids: CASSPNINTEAFF. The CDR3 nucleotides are TGCGCCAGCAGCCCTAATATCAACACTGAAGCTTTCTTT. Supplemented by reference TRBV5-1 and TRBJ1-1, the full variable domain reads KAGVTQTPRYLIKTRGQQVTLSCSPISGHRSVSWYQQTPGQGLQFLFEYFSETQRNKGNFPGRFSGRQFSNSRSEMNVSTLELGDSALYLCASSPNINTEAFFGQGTRLTVV.

The CDR3 spells CASSQLAGNGYTF. DNA for the CDR3: TGTGCCAGCAGCCAACTGGCAGGGAATGGCTACACCTTC. The chain uses TRBV12-3 or TRBV12-4 and TRBJ1-2, with D perhaps matching TRBD1 (5 bases). This CDR3 has 13 residues. Deletions cut 6 bases from V and 6 bases from J, with 14 bases between.

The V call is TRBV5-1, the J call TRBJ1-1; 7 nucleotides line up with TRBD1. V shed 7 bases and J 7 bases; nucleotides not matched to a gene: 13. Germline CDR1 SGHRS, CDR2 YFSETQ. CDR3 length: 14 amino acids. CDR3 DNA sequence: TGCGCCAGCCCACCGGAGGGGGCCTCAGGTGAAGCTTTCTTT. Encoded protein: CASPPEGASGEAFF.

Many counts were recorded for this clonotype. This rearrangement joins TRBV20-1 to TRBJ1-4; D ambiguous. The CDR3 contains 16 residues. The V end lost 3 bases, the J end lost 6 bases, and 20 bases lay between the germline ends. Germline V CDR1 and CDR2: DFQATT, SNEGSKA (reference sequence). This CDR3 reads CSARVALGRDYEKLFF. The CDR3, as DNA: TGCAGTGCTAGGGTGGCATTGGGTCGGGATTATGAAAAACTGTTTTTT.

The CDR3 spells CASRPEQGVSKVNTEAFF. The CDR3 nucleotides are TGTGCCAGCAGACCAGAACAGGGGGTTTCTAAGGTGAACACTGAAGCTTTCTTT. The rearrangement uses TRBV12-3 or TRBV12-4 and TRBJ1-1, with 8 bases matching TRBD1. The CDR3 spans 18 residues. V was pared by 6 bases and J by 0 bases, with 15 bases of the junction left unmatched.

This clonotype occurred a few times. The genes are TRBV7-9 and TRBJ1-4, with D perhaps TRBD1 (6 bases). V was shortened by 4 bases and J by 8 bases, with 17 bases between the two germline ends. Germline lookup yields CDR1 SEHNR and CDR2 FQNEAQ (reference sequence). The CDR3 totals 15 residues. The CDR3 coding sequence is TGTGCCAGCAGCTCGGACAGACTCCTGGCCGAAAAACTGTTTTTT. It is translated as CASSSDRLLAEKLFF.

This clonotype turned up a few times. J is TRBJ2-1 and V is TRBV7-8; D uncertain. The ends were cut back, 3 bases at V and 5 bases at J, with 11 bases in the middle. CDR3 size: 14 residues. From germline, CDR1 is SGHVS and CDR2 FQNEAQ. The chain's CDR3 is CASSLGMRHNEQFF. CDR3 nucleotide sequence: TGTGCCAGCAGCTTGGGGATGCGCCACAATGAGCAGTTCTTC.

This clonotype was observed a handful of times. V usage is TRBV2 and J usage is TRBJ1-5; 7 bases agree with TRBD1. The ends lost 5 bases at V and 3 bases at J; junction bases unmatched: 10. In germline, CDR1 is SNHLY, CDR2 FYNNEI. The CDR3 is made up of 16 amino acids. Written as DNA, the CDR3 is TGTGCCAGCAGTACGGTCAGGGGGGCCCCCAATCAGCCCCAGCATTTT. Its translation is CASSTVRGAPNQPQHF.

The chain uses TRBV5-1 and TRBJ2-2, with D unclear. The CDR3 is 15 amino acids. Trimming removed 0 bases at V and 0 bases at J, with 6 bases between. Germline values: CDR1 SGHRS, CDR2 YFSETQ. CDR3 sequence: CASSLAPANTGELFF. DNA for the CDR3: TGCGCCAGCAGCTTGGCCCCCGCGAACACCGGGGAGCTGTTTTTT.

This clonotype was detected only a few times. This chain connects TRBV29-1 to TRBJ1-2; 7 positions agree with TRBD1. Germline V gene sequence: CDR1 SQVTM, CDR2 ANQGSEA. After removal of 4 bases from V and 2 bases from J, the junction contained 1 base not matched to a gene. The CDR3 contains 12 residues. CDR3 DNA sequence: TGCAGCGTTGGACAGGGCAACTATGGCTACACCTTC. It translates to CSVGQGNYGYTF.

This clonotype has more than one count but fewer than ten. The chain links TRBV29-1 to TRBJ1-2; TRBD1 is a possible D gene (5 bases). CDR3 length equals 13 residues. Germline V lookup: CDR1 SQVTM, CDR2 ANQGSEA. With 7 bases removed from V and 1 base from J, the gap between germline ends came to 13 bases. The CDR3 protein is CSGDQRYNYGYTF. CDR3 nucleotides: TGCAGCGGGGACCAGAGATATAACTATGGCTACACCTTC.

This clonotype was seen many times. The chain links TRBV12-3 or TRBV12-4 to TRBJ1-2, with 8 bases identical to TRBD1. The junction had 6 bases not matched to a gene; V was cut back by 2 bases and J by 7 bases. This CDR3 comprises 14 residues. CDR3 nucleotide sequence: TGTGCCAGCAGTTTAATGGACAGGGCTGGTGGCTACACCTTC. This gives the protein CASSLMDRAGGYTF.

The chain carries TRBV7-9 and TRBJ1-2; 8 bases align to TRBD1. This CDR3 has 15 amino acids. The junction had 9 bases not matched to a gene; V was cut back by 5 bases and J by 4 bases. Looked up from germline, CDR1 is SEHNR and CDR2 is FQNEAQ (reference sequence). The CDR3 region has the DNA TGTGCCAGCAGCCTCAGGGGGCCCGAGGCCTATGGCTACACCTTC. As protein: CASSLRGPEAYGYTF.

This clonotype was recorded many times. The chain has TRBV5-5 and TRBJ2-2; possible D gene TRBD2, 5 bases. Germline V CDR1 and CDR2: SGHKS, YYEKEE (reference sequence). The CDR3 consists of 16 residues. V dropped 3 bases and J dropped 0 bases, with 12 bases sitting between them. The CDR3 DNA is TGTGCCAGCAGCTGGTACGGGGTTTCGAACACCGGGGAGCTGTTTTTT. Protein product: CASSWYGVSNTGELFF.

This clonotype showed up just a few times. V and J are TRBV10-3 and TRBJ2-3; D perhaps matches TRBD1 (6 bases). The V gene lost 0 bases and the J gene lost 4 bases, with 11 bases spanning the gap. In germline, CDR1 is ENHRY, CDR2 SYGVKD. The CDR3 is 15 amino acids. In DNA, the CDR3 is TGTGCCATCAGTGAGTCATTGGGGGCACCAGATACGCAGTATTTT. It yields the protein CAISESLGAPDTQYF.

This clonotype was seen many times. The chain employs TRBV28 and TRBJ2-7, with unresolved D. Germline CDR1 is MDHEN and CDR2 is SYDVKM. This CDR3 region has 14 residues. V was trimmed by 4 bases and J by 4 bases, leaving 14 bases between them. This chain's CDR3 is CASSSTLDVYEQYF. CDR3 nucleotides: TGTGCCAGCAGTTCTACGTTAGATGTATACGAGCAGTACTTC.

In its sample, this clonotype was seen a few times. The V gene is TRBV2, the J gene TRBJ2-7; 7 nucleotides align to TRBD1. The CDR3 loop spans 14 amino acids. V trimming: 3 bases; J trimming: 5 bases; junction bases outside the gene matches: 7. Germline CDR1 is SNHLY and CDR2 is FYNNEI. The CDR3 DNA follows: TGTGCCAGCAGTGAGGACAGGATTTTTCACGAGCAGTACTTC. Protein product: CASSEDRIFHEQYF.

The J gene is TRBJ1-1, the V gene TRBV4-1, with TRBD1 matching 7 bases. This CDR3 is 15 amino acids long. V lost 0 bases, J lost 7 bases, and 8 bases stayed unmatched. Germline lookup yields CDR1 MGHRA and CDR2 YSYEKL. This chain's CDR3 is CASSQDEYRGGEAFF. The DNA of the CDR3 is TGCGCCAGCAGCCAAGATGAGTACAGGGGCGGTGAAGCTTTCTTT.

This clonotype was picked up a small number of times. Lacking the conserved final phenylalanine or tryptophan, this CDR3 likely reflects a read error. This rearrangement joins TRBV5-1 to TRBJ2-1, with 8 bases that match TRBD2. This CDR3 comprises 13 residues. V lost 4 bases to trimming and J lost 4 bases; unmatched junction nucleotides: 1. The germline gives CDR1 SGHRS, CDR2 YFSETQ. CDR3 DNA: TGCGCCAGCAGCCCGGGGGGGTACAATGAGCAGTTCCTC. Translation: CASSPGGYNEQFL.

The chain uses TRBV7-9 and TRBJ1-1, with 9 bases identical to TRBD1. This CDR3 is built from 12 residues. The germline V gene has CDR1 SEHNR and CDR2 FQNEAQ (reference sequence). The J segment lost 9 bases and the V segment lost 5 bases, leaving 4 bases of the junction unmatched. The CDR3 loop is CASSTTGGKAFF. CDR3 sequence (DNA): TGTGCCAGCAGCACAACAGGGGGCAAAGCTTTCTTT.

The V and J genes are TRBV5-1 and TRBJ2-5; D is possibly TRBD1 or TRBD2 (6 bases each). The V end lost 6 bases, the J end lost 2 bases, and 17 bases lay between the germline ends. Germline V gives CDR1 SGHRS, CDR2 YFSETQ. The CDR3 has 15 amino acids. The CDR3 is CASTPPGGHQETQYF. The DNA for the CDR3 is TGCGCCAGCACCCCTCCTGGGGGGCATCAAGAGACCCAGTACTTC.

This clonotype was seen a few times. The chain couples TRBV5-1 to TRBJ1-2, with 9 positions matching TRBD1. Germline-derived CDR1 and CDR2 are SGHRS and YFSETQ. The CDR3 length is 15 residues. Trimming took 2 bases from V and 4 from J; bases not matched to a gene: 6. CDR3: CASSLAGTGSYGYTF. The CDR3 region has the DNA TGCGCCAGCAGCTTAGCCGGGACAGGGAGCTATGGCTACACCTTC.